The next 27 T cell receptor beta chains were all read from a single sample in a study of cytomegalovirus exposure and HLA in healthy donors. Primers for the PCR totalled 60 Vbeta and 13 Jbeta. Here immunoSEQ multiplex PCR was the method, and the copy in TCRdb shows in-frame clones only, minus some. The table shows roughly 230,000 clones, with around 90% occurring only once. Sequencing used PBMCs. These receptors all come from a girl aged 2-10 years in good health and CMV-seronegative.

The rearrangement links TRBV14 to TRBJ2-5; D might be TRBD2 (6 bases). The CDR3 has 17 amino acids. Deletions cut 3 bases from V and 5 bases from J, with 22 bases between. Germline-derived CDR1 and CDR2 are SGHDN and FVKESK. The CDR3 DNA follows: TGTGCCAGCAGCCATCGCTGGGGGATCGCAGGAGGGGAGACCCAGTACTTC. This gives the protein CASSHRWGIAGGETQYF.

V usage is TRBV12-5 and J usage is TRBJ2-3; 7 bases are shared with TRBD1. Germline CDR1 and CDR2: LGHNT and FRNRAP. With 6 bases clipped from V and 0 bases from J, the junction kept 6 bases outside the gene matches. CDR3 length: 15 residues. The CDR3 DNA sequence: TGTGCTAGTGGCCCGGGACAGACTAGCACAGATACGCAGTATTTT. This sequence encodes CASGPGQTSTDTQYF.

There are a few counts of this clone. This sample includes further DNA sequences coding for the same CDR3. V gene TRBV7-9 combines with J gene TRBJ1-2, with TRBD1 matching 9 bases. From germline, CDR1 is SEHNR and CDR2 FQNEAQ (reference sequence). The V and J ends lost 3 bases and 4 bases, in that order; junction bases with no gene match: 0. The CDR3 loop spans 13 amino acids. This chain's CDR3 is CASSLTGGYGYTF. The CDR3 bases are TGTGCCAGCAGCTTGACAGGGGGCTATGGCTACACCTTC.

This clone has only one observation. The gene calls are TRBV28 and TRBJ2-5, with D tentatively TRBD1 (6 bases). CDR1 is MDHEN and CDR2 is SYDVKM in the germline V gene. This CDR3 spans 15 amino acids. V was trimmed by 6 bases and J by 2 bases, leaving 16 bases between them. CDR3 nucleotides: TGTGCCAGCAGCCTAACCGACAGGTTTCAAGAGACCCAGTACTTC. This encodes CASSLTDRFQETQYF.

Only one count was recorded for this clone. The sample has other DNA sequences that encode this CDR3 too. V and J are TRBV5-1 and TRBJ1-1; TRBD1 aligns across 9 bases. The J segment lost 1 base and the V segment lost 1 base, leaving 2 bases of the junction unmatched. The germline CDR1 and CDR2 sequences are SGHRS and YFSETQ. This CDR3 region has 15 residues. The DNA of the CDR3 is TGCGCCAGCAGCTTGACAGGGGGCACGAACACTGAAGCTTTCTTT. Translated: CASSLTGGTNTEAFF.

The chain employs TRBV4-2 and TRBJ2-1; the match to TRBD2 covers 9 bases. With V trimmed by 4 bases and J by 4 bases, 11 bases remained unmatched. Germline V CDR1 and CDR2: LGHNA, YNFKEQ. The CDR3 has 17 amino acids. The CDR3 region is CASSRRPSGTQYNEQFF. The DNA of the CDR3 is TGTGCCAGCAGCCGAAGGCCTAGCGGGACTCAATACAATGAGCAGTTCTTC.

This chain joins TRBV30 and TRBJ2-5, with D perhaps matching TRBD2 (6 bases). The CDR3 runs to 12 residues. Per germline, CDR1 GTSNPN and CDR2 SVGIG (reference sequence). Between the trimmed V and J ends, which lost 4 bases and 7 bases, there was a span of 13 bases. The CDR3 region is CAWTPGSRTQYF. CDR3 coding DNA: TGTGCCTGGACGCCCGGGAGTCGGACCCAGTACTTC.

The chain employs TRBV2 and TRBJ1-3, with 8 nucleotides matching TRBD1. V trimming: 6 bases; J trimming: 3 bases; junction bases outside the gene matches: 4. The germline CDR1 and CDR2 sequences are SNHLY and FYNNEI. This CDR3 is built from 14 residues. The CDR3 sequence: CASRDREGGNTIYF. Here the CDR3 DNA reads TGTGCCAGCAGGGACAGGGAGGGTGGAAACACCATATATTTT.

The chain joins TRBV25-1 to TRBJ2-5, with 7 bases aligning to TRBD1. Germline values: CDR1 MGHDK, CDR2 SYGVNS. V shed 3 bases and J 6 bases; nucleotides not matched to a gene: 7. There are 14 residues in the CDR3. CDR3: CASSDLQGRQTQYF. CDR3 in DNA: TGTGCCAGCAGTGATTTACAGGGGCGGCAGACCCAGTACTTC.

This chain connects TRBV13 to TRBJ2-3; D is perhaps TRBD2 (5 bases). CDR1 PRHDT and CDR2 FYEKMQ come from the germline V gene (reference sequence). The CDR3 loop spans 16 amino acids. V lost 0 bases and J 2 bases, leaving 12 bases between the germline ends. The CDR3 bases are TGTGCCAGCAGCTTAGGGCCTAGCAGAGACACAGATACGCAGTATTTT. It codes for CASSLGPSRDTDTQYF.

The chain combines TRBV7-2 with TRBJ1-5; D not certain. Trimming removed 1 base at V and 2 bases at J, with 9 bases between. The CDR3 contains 15 residues. Germline V gives CDR1 SGHTA, CDR2 FQGNSA. The CDR3 DNA is TGTGCCAGCAGCTTAGTGCGAGGTCGCAATCAGCCCCAGCATTTT. It encodes CASSLVRGRNQPQHF.

In its sample, this clone was seen once. The V gene is TRBV2, the J gene TRBJ2-3; 11 bases are shared with TRBD2. The CDR3 consists of 14 residues. CDR1 is SNHLY, CDR2 FYNNEI, per germline. Unmatched junction bases numbered 2, after V lost 5 bases and J lost 4 bases. The CDR3 nucleotides are TGTGCCAGCAGTTTAGCGGGAGGGTCAGATACGCAGTATTTT. Amino acid sequence: CASSLAGGSDTQYF.

The J gene is TRBJ2-2, the V gene TRBV5-4; 12 bases fit TRBD2. The CDR3 runs to 18 residues. Germline trimming cut 0 bases from V and 2 bases from J; bases unmatched to any gene: 5. Looked up from germline, CDR1 is SGHNT and CDR2 is YYREEE (reference sequence). The CDR3 region has the DNA TGTGCCAGCAGCTTGGTCGGACTAGCGGGATCAAACACCGGGGAGCTGTTTTTT. Protein: CASSLVGLAGSNTGELFF.

V and J are TRBV5-1 and TRBJ1-5, with D possibly matching TRBD1 (5 bases). V was trimmed by 6 bases and J by 4 bases, leaving 17 bases between them. The germline CDR1 and CDR2 sequences are SGHRS and YFSETQ. There are 15 residues in the CDR3. The DNA of the CDR3 is TGCGCCAGCATCGACGGGGGGAGGGAGAATCAGCCCCAGCATTTT. Amino acids: CASIDGGRENQPQHF.

The rearrangement uses TRBV29-1 and TRBJ2-7; TRBD1 agrees at 9 bases. The CDR3 contains 13 residues. V gave up 6 bases and J gave up 1 base; unmatched junction bases: 4. CDR1 is SQVTM, CDR2 ANQGSEA, per germline. CDR3 residues: CSVLGQGSYEQYF. The CDR3 DNA reads TGCAGCGTCCTGGGACAGGGATCCTACGAGCAGTACTTC.

This chain links TRBV2 with TRBJ2-5; 7 bases align to TRBD1. This CDR3 is built from 15 residues. The ends lost 5 bases at V and 3 bases at J; junction bases unmatched: 9. Germline loops: CDR1 SNHLY, CDR2 FYNNEI. DNA of the CDR3: TGTGCCAGCAGTCCAACCCGGGGACAGAAAGAGACCCAGTACTTC. It is translated as CASSPTRGQKETQYF. Based on the CDR3 plus reference TRBV2 and TRBJ2-5, the full variable domain is EPEVTQTPSHQVTQMGQEVILRCVPISNHLYFYWYRQILGQKVEFLVSFYNNEISEKSEIFDDQFSVERPDGSNFTLKIRSTKLEDSAMYFCASSPTRGQKETQYFGPGTRLLVL.

This clone came up once. The CDR3 is CAWSPRDRGPGELFF. As DNA, the CDR3 is TGTGCCTGGAGTCCCCGGGACAGGGGGCCCGGGGAGCTGTTTTTT. V and J are TRBV30 and TRBJ2-2, with 12 bases identical to TRBD1. V lost 2 bases to trimming and J lost 6 bases; unmatched junction nucleotides: 4. Per germline, CDR1 GTSNPN and CDR2 SVGIG (reference sequence). The CDR3 is made up of 15 amino acids.

The chain links TRBV5-8 to TRBJ2-7; 7 positions match TRBD2. With 1 base clipped from V and 2 bases from J, the junction kept 9 bases outside the gene matches. This CDR3 has 16 amino acids. CDR1 and CDR2 (germline): SGHTS, YDEGEE. The CDR3 sequence: CASSLLGEGRAYEQYF. The CDR3 coding sequence is TGTGCCAGCAGCTTGCTTGGGGAGGGCCGGGCCTACGAGCAGTACTTC.

The chain uses TRBV5-6 and TRBJ1-6, with D maybe TRBD1 (6 bases). CDR1 and CDR2 (germline): SGHDT, YYEEEE. The V end lost 4 bases, the J end lost 7 bases, and 15 bases lay between the germline ends. The CDR3 runs to 15 residues. As DNA, the CDR3 is TGTGCCAGCAGCCCCGGGGGGCAGGGGAATTCACCCCTCCACTTT. Its protein is CASSPGGQGNSPLHF.

The chain carries TRBV7-6 and TRBJ2-5; 10 bases are a match to TRBD2. With the DNA end fitting TRBJ2-7 better, the J assignment may be wrong. The CDR3 is 15 amino acids. CDR1 and CDR2 from the germline V gene are SGHVS and FNYEAQ. CDR3 in DNA: TGTGCCAGCAGCTTATCTAGCGGGGGAAACTACGAGCAGTACTTC. It specifies CASSLSSGGNYEQYF.

The J gene is TRBJ2-6, the V gene TRBV6-5; D ambiguous. Trimming stripped 5 bases from V and 0 bases from J, with 5 bases between. CDR1 is MNHEY, CDR2 SVGAGI, per germline. The CDR3 runs 14 residues. As DNA, the CDR3 is TGTGCCAGCAGTAGCGTCTCTGGGGCCAACGTCCTGACTTTC. This sequence encodes CASSSVSGANVLTF.

CDR3 sequence (DNA): TGTGCCAGCAGCCCAAGGGCGGGCTTTAATGAAAAACTGTTTTTT. This gives the protein CASSPRAGFNEKLFF. The chain combines TRBV7-6 with TRBJ1-4; D uncertain. CDR3 length: 15 amino acids. Trimming took off 5 bases at V and 4 bases at J, with 14 bases between the two ends. Germline assignment: CDR1 SGHVS and CDR2 FNYEAQ.

The chain joins TRBV10-2 to TRBJ2-7; D is perhaps TRBD1 (6 bases). The V gene lost 7 bases and the J gene lost 4 bases, with 20 bases spanning the gap. CDR1 is WSHSY and CDR2 is SAAADI in the germline V gene. The CDR3 is 15 residues long. The CDR3 sequence: CASKITSGDVYEQYF. The CDR3 nucleotides read TGCGCCAGCAAGATAACGTCAGGGGATGTATACGAGCAGTACTTC.

A single count supports this clone. This sequence joins TRBV20-1 and TRBJ2-5; D is perhaps TRBD1 (6 bases). Germline CDR1 is DFQATT and CDR2 is SNEGSKA (reference sequence). CDR3 length: 11 residues. The CDR3 loop reads CSGHLQETQYF. CDR3 DNA sequence: TGCTCGGGACACCTTCAAGAGACCCAGTACTTC.

This clone has more than one count but fewer than ten. The CDR3 DNA follows: TGTGCCAGCAGCTCCGACAGGTTTAAGAACACTGAAGCTTTCTTT. Encoded protein: CASSSDRFKNTEAFF. The V call is TRBV5-4, the J call TRBJ1-1, with D perhaps TRBD1 (6 bases). Germline loops: CDR1 SGHNT, CDR2 YYREEE (reference sequence). The CDR3 contains 15 residues. Deletions cut 3 bases from V and 1 base from J, with 13 bases between.

V gene TRBV27 combines with J gene TRBJ2-3, with unresolved D. The CDR3 extends over 14 amino acids. Germline CDR1 is MNHEY and CDR2 is SMNVEV (reference sequence). V lost 0 bases and J 0 bases, leaving 4 bases between the germline ends. The CDR3 nucleotides are TGTGCCAGCAGTTTATCGACTAGCACAGATACGCAGTATTTT. It is translated as CASSLSTSTDTQYF.

The chain employs TRBV10-3 and TRBJ2-7; 7 bases match TRBD1. V lost 3 bases to trimming and J lost 2 bases; unmatched junction nucleotides: 4. CDR3 length equals 14 residues. Germline V gene sequence: CDR1 ENHRY, CDR2 SYGVKD. The CDR3 nucleotides read TGTGCCATCAGTGAAACCGGGACAGCCTACGAGCAGTACTTC. Translation: CAISETGTAYEQYF.